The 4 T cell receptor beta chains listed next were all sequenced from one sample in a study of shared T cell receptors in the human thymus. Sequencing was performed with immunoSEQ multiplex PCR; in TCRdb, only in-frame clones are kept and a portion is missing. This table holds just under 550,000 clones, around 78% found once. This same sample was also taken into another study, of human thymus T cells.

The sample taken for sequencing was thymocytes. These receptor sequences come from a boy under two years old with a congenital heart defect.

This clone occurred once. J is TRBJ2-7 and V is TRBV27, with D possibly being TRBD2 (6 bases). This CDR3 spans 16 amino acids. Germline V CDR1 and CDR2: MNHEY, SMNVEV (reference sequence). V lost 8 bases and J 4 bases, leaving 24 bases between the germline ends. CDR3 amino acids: CASGTMTGRDTYEQYF. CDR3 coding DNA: TGTGCCAGCGGTACTATGACTGGGCGGGATACGTACGAGCAGTACTTC.

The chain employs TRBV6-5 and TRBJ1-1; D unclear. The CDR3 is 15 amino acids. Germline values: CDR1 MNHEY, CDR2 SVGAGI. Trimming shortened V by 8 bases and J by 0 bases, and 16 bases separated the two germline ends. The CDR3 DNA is TGTGCCAGCGTAACACAGCCTTCCCTGAACACTGAAGCTTTCTTT. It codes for CASVTQPSLNTEAFF.

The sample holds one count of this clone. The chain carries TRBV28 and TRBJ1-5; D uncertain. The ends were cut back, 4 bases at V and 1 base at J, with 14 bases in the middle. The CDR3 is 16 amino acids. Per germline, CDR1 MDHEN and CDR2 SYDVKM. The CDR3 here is CASSCPLGRSNQPQHF. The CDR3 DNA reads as TGTGCCAGCAGTTGTCCCCTGGGGAGAAGCAATCAGCCCCAGCATTTT.

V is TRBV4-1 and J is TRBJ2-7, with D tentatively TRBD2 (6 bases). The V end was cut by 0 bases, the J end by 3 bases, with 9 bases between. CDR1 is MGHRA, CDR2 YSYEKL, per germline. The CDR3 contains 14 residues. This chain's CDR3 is CASSQERRGYEQYF. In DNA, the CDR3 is TGCGCCAGCAGCCAAGAAAGGCGGGGCTACGAGCAGTACTTC.